A single sample is the source of the 26 T cell receptor beta chains below, sequenced in a study of control samples from healthy donors and cancer patients. Generated by immunoSEQ multiplex PCR, the TCRdb table keeps only in-frame clones and is missing some. Of 78,000 or so clones in the sample, around 84% are singletons; the top ten hold about 15%. The sample comprised blood. These receptors came from a man aged 50 to 60 in good health.

V is TRBV7-9 and J is TRBJ2-2, with D perhaps assigned TRBD1 or TRBD2 (6 bases each). The germline CDR1 and CDR2 sequences are SEHNR and FQNEAQ (reference sequence). V was cut by 5 bases and J by 6 bases, with 28 bases left in between. This CDR3 has 19 amino acids. The CDR3 region is CASSHVRRGLGFRSGELFF. CDR3 coding DNA: TGTGCCAGCAGCCATGTTCGTCGGGGGCTGGGGTTTCGTTCCGGGGAGCTGTTTTTT. Supplemented by reference TRBV7-9 and TRBJ2-2, the full variable domain reads DTGVSQNPRHKITKRGQNVTFRCDPISEHNRLYWYRQTLGQGPEFLTYFQNEAQLEKSRLLSDRFSAERPKGSFSTLEIQRTEQGDSAMYLCASSHVRRGLGFRSGELFFGEGSRLTVL.

The chain combines TRBV3-1 (or the pseudogene TRBV3-2) with TRBJ2-7; D unclear. Per the germline V gene, CDR1 is LGHDT and CDR2 is YNNKEL (reference sequence). This CDR3 is 16 amino acids long. V was pared by 4 bases and J by 0 bases, with 16 bases between. CDR3: CASSPLIAIYSYEQYF. The CDR3 DNA reads as TGTGCCAGCAGCCCGTTAATAGCAATCTACTCCTACGAGCAGTACTTC.

This sequence joins TRBV13 and TRBJ1-4, with unresolved D. The CDR3 sequence is 15 residues long. CDR1 PRHDT and CDR2 FYEKMQ come from the germline V gene (reference sequence). V was trimmed by 4 bases and J by 0 bases, leaving 9 bases between them. The CDR3 is CASSYYRSTNEKLFF. Here the CDR3 DNA reads TGTGCCAGCAGCTACTACCGCTCAACTAATGAAAAACTGTTTTTT.

The V gene is TRBV5-1, the J gene TRBJ1-3; the D is unclear. The CDR3 is 13 amino acids. The ends were cut back, 4 bases at V and 2 bases at J, with 7 bases in the middle. CDR1 and CDR2 (germline): SGHRS, YFSETQ. In DNA, the CDR3 is TGCGCCAGCAGCACGGAACCTGGAAACACCATATATTTT. Protein: CASSTEPGNTIYF.

This clone was observed a few times. The chain carries TRBV19 and TRBJ1-5, with D unresolved. The CDR3 runs 15 residues. Per the germline V gene, CDR1 is LNHDA and CDR2 is SQIVND (reference sequence). Trimming left V 0 bases short and J 1 base short, with 7 bases between. As DNA, the CDR3 is TGTGCCAGTAGTATAGACAGTCGAAGCAATCAGCCCCAGCATTTT. Amino acid sequence: CASSIDSRSNQPQHF.

This chain joins TRBV9 and TRBJ2-3; D could derive from TRBD1 or TRBD2 (5 bases each). Per the germline V gene, CDR1 is SGDLS and CDR2 is YYNGEE. V was cut by 5 bases and J by 2 bases, with 6 bases left in between. This CDR3 has 12 residues. CDR3 DNA: TGTGCCAGCAGGGGGGACACAGATACGCAGTATTTT. This encodes CASRGDTDTQYF.

V and J are TRBV12-1 and TRBJ1-2. TRBV12-1 is recorded as a pseudogene. This CDR3 has 12 amino acids. The CDR3 DNA sequence: TGTGCCAGCAGCCGTGGGGAGGATGGCTACACCTTC. Translated, it gives CASSRGEDGYTF.

V is TRBV6-5 and J is TRBJ2-7; no firm D call. This CDR3 contains 14 residues. Germline V CDR1 and CDR2: MNHEY, SVGAGI. V was shortened by 6 bases and J by 0 bases, with 12 bases between the two germline ends. The CDR3 loop reads CASSKDSSSYEQYF. DNA of the CDR3: TGTGCCAGCAGCAAAGACTCGAGCTCCTACGAGCAGTACTTC.

V is TRBV6-5 and J is TRBJ2-3; 12 positions match TRBD2. This CDR3 has 15 amino acids. The germline gives CDR1 MNHEY, CDR2 SVGAGI. V was pared by 6 bases and J by 2 bases, with 3 bases of the junction left unmatched. The CDR3 DNA sequence: TGTGCCAGCAGGCGGACTAGCGGGGCCACAGATACGCAGTATTTT. This translates into CASRRTSGATDTQYF.

The V call is TRBV19, the J call TRBJ2-1; 14 bases are a match to TRBD2. CDR1 is LNHDA and CDR2 is SQIVND in the germline V gene (reference sequence). V was pared by 8 bases and J by 0 bases, with 9 bases of the junction left unmatched. This CDR3 region has 18 residues. In nucleotides, the CDR3 is TGTGCCAGTTCCGGGACTAGCGGGAGACCATCCTCCTACAATGAGCAGTTCTTC. Translated: CASSGTSGRPSSYNEQFF.

DNA for the CDR3: TGTGCCAGCAGACTAGCGGGGGCCACAGATACGCAGTATTTT. It yields the protein CASRLAGATDTQYF. J is TRBJ2-3 and V is TRBV28, with TRBD2 identical over 11 bases. The germline V gene encodes CDR1 MDHEN and CDR2 SYDVKM. There are 14 residues in the CDR3. With 6 bases clipped from V and 2 bases from J, the junction kept 1 base outside the gene matches.

This chain connects TRBV15 to TRBJ2-5; D is undetermined. The CDR3 is 13 amino acids. Germline CDR1 reads LNHNV; CDR2 reads YYDKDF (reference sequence). V lost 0 bases and J lost 5, with 7 bases in between. This chain's CDR3 is CATSRDPPETQYF. Here the CDR3 DNA reads TGTGCCACCAGCAGAGATCCTCCCGAGACCCAGTACTTC.

The chain joins TRBV28 to TRBJ2-1; TRBD2 agrees at 12 bases. The CDR3 is made up of 15 amino acids. V shed 6 bases and J 9 bases; nucleotides not matched to a gene: 9. CDR1 and CDR2 (germline): MDHEN, SYDVKM. The CDR3 nucleotides are TGTGCCAGCAGGCAGACTAGCGGGAGTGCCCCTGAGCAGTTCTTC. This translates into CASRQTSGSAPEQFF. Supplemented by reference TRBV28 and TRBJ2-1, the full variable domain reads DVKVTQSSRYLVKRTGEKVFLECVQDMDHENMFWYRQDPGLGLRLIYFSYDVKMKEKGDIPEGYSVSREKKERFSLILESASTNQTSMYLCASRQTSGSAPEQFFGPGTRLTVL.

V gene TRBV7-2 combines with J gene TRBJ2-1; 8 bases map to TRBD1. This CDR3 is built from 15 residues. Germline assignment: CDR1 SGHTA and CDR2 FQGNSA. Losses at the gene ends were 6 bases for V and 0 bases for J; bases not matched to a gene: 4. The CDR3 coding sequence is TGTGCCAGCAGTTTCACAGGGGGCTCCTACAATGAGCAGTTCTTC. Protein product: CASSFTGGSYNEQFF.

This clone was recorded only once. The chain recombines TRBV5-1 with TRBJ2-3; possible D gene TRBD1, 6 bases. V lost 3 bases, J lost 3 bases, and 11 bases lay in between. Germline-derived CDR1 and CDR2 are SGHRS and YFSETQ. CDR3 length equals 14 residues. CDR3 DNA sequence: TGCGCCAGCAGCTCGGGACAACGGACAGATACGCAGTATTTT. It yields the protein CASSSGQRTDTQYF.

V usage is TRBV7-2 and J usage is TRBJ2-2, with 7 nucleotides matching TRBD1. V shed 10 bases, J shed 9 bases, and the junction held 14 bases outside the gene matches. In germline, CDR1 is SGHTA, CDR2 FQGNSA. The CDR3 consists of 14 residues. The CDR3 loop is CATLRTGAGWELFF. CDR3 DNA sequence: TGTGCCACCCTCCGGACAGGAGCCGGTTGGGAGCTGTTTTTT.

V gene TRBV6-6 combines with J gene TRBJ2-2, with 9 bases that match TRBD1. This CDR3 comprises 14 residues. With 6 bases clipped from V and 7 bases from J, the junction kept 6 bases outside the gene matches. Germline CDR1 is MNHNY and CDR2 is SVGAGI (reference sequence). This CDR3 reads CASREGQGGGELFF. The CDR3 DNA is TGTGCCAGCAGGGAGGGACAGGGTGGCGGGGAGCTGTTTTTT.

The chain recombines TRBV6-6 with TRBJ2-1; 13 positions match TRBD2. Germline values: CDR1 MNHNY, CDR2 SVGAGI (reference sequence). This CDR3 contains 16 residues. Germline trimming cut 0 bases from V and 6 bases from J; bases unmatched to any gene: 2. CDR3: CASSYSRLAGGNEQFF. The CDR3 region has the DNA TGTGCCAGCAGTTACTCTAGACTAGCGGGAGGCAATGAGCAGTTCTTC.

The chain combines TRBV21-1 with TRBJ1-2. TRBV21-1 is termed a pseudogene. The CDR3 covers 12 residues. The CDR3 loop reads CASSKADYGYTF. In DNA, the CDR3 is TGTGCCAGCAGCAAGGCGGACTATGGCTACACCTTC.

The J gene is TRBJ2-7, the V gene TRBV11-2, with TRBD2 matching 11 bases. Trimming took 3 bases from V and 1 from J; bases not matched to a gene: 5. Looked up from germline, CDR1 is SGHAT and CDR2 is FQNNGV. This CDR3 is 16 amino acids long. This CDR3 is CASSFSGTSGSYEQYF. The CDR3 bases are TGTGCCAGCAGCTTTTCTGGGACTAGCGGTTCCTACGAGCAGTACTTC.

This clone has just one count. The chain is built from TRBV11-2 and TRBJ2-5, with 8 positions matching TRBD2. The CDR3 extends over 15 amino acids. Germline V gene data show CDR1 as SGHAT and CDR2 as FQNNGV. The V and J ends lost 5 bases and 5 bases, in that order; junction bases with no gene match: 10. The CDR3 reads CASSQSRGAGETQYF. In DNA, the CDR3 is TGTGCCAGCAGCCAATCGCGGGGGGCTGGGGAGACCCAGTACTTC.

A few counts support this clone. This chain links TRBV30 with TRBJ1-2; D perhaps matches TRBD1 (6 bases). This CDR3 has 13 amino acids. Germline values: CDR1 GTSNPN, CDR2 SVGIG (reference sequence). V gave up 3 bases and J gave up 5 bases, with 13 bases separating them. The CDR3 is CAWSPGAGYGYTF. The CDR3 bases are TGTGCCTGGAGCCCAGGGGCAGGTTATGGCTACACCTTC.

The gene calls are TRBV10-3 and TRBJ2-2; the match to TRBD1 covers 7 bases. V was pared by 1 base and J by 1 base, with 0 bases of the junction left unmatched. The CDR3 extends over 15 amino acids. Germline-derived CDR1 and CDR2 are ENHRY and SYGVKD. The CDR3 reads CAISEWTGNTGELFF. In DNA, the CDR3 is TGTGCCATCAGTGAGTGGACAGGGAACACCGGGGAGCTGTTTTTT.

The chain has TRBV19 and TRBJ2-2, with 10 bases that match TRBD1. The germline V gene has CDR1 LNHDA and CDR2 SQIVND (reference sequence). The CDR3 has 14 amino acids. The V and J ends lost 6 bases and 3 bases, in that order; junction bases with no gene match: 1. CDR3 nucleotide sequence: TGTGCCAGTAGGGGACAGGGGCACACCGGGGAGCTGTTTTTT. It yields the protein CASRGQGHTGELFF.

This clone has more than one count but fewer than ten. This chain links TRBV7-2 with TRBJ1-2; D gene ambiguous. V was cut by 4 bases and J by 8 bases, with 14 bases left in between. CDR1 is SGHTA and CDR2 is FQGNSA in the germline V gene. The CDR3 loop spans 13 amino acids. DNA for the CDR3: TGTGCCAGCAGCTCAGACGCTCGTGGGGGCTACACCTTC. It yields the protein CASSSDARGGYTF.

The gene calls are TRBV28 and TRBJ2-7, with 7 bases that match TRBD1. This CDR3 is 15 amino acids long. V shed 2 bases, J shed 1 base, and the junction held 5 bases outside the gene matches. Germline V CDR1 and CDR2: MDHEN, SYDVKM. The CDR3 here is CASSLTGTASYEQYF. In DNA form, the CDR3 reads TGTGCCAGCAGTTTAACCGGGACAGCTTCCTACGAGCAGTACTTC.